The 18 T cell receptor beta chains below all came from one sample that was sequenced in a study of vaccination effects on CD4 cells after COVID-19. These TCRs are of unknown antigen specificity. The culture ran for about eleven days before CD4+ T cells were isolated. TCRdb's copy holds only in-frame clones and misses some; the assay was immunoSEQ multiplex PCR. The sample contains around 40,000 clones, 68% of which appear only once. Sequenced material: CD4+ T cells from PBMCs cultured without peptide, taken before COVID-19 vaccination. The receptors shown here come from a human donor who received a COVID-19 vaccine.

The rearrangement joins TRBV5-1 to TRBJ2-5, with D maybe TRBD1 (5 bases). V was shortened by 3 bases and J by 2 bases, with 8 bases between the two germline ends. The germline gives CDR1 SGHRS, CDR2 YFSETQ. The CDR3 covers 13 residues. The CDR3 DNA reads as TGCGCCAGCAGCTCCCGACAGCAAGAGACCCAGTACTTC. Its translation is CASSSRQQETQYF.

This chain links TRBV3-1 (or the pseudogene TRBV3-2) with TRBJ2-5; tentatively, D is TRBD2 (7 bases). The CDR3 consists of 15 residues. V was trimmed by 2 bases and J by 5 bases, leaving 15 bases between them. The V gene's germline CDR1 is LGHDT and CDR2 YNNKEL (reference sequence). As DNA, the CDR3 is TGTGCCAGCAGCCAATTCCACCGGGGGGCCGAGACCCAGTACTTC. This sequence encodes CASSQFHRGAETQYF.

This chain joins TRBV30 and TRBJ1-3; 7 bases match TRBD1. This CDR3 spans 14 amino acids. The trim removed 3 bases at V and 3 bases at J, leaving 5 bases unmatched. The germline CDR1 and CDR2 sequences are GTSNPN and SVGIG (reference sequence). CDR3 region: CAWSQTGNGNTIYF. The DNA of the CDR3 is TGTGCCTGGAGCCAGACAGGGAATGGAAACACCATATATTTT.

Only one count was recorded for this clone. The rearrangement links TRBV6-5 to TRBJ2-7; no definite D call. The CDR3 loop spans 14 amino acids. The germline gives CDR1 MNHEY, CDR2 SVGAGI. Trimming stripped 6 bases from V and 1 base from J, with 13 bases between. CDR3 DNA: TGTGCCAGCAGATACACGGTCGATTCCTACGAGCAGTACTTC. Its translation: CASRYTVDSYEQYF.

This chain uses TRBV14 with TRBJ1-2, with a tentative D call TRBD1 (6 bases). V was shortened by 5 bases and J by 7 bases, with 23 bases between the two germline ends. Per the germline V gene, CDR1 is SGHDN and CDR2 is FVKESK. The CDR3 has 16 amino acids. CDR3 sequence (DNA): TGTGCCAGCAGCGTACAGGGAGGTGGTGTCGTGAGTGGCTACACCTTC. It is translated as CASSVQGGGVVSGYTF.

The chain has TRBV7-2 and TRBJ2-7, with D tentatively TRBD1 (7 bases). The CDR3 is made up of 17 amino acids. The V end lost 2 bases, the J end lost 2 bases, and 19 bases lay between the germline ends. Germline loops: CDR1 SGHTA, CDR2 FQGNSA. For the CDR3, the DNA is TGTGCCAGCAGCTTACCACGACAGGGAGGAAGTCCCTACGAGCAGTACTTC. As protein: CASSLPRQGGSPYEQYF.

V gene TRBV30 combines with J gene TRBJ1-1; D gene ambiguous. V was pared by 1 base and J by 1 base, with 7 bases between. Germline-derived CDR1 and CDR2 are GTSNPN and SVGIG (reference sequence). There are 13 residues in the CDR3. Here the CDR3 DNA reads TGTGCCTGGAGTGCGAGCAGGAACACTGAAGCTTTCTTT. Translation gives CAWSASRNTEAFF.

V gene TRBV9 combines with J gene TRBJ1-4; D uncertain. V was shortened by 0 bases and J by 0 bases, with 3 bases between the two germline ends. The germline V gene has CDR1 SGDLS and CDR2 YYNGEE. The CDR3 extends over 14 amino acids. CDR3 coding DNA: TGTGCCAGCAGCGTAGGAACAACTAATGAAAAACTGTTTTTT. Protein sequence: CASSVGTTNEKLFF.

This clone occurred a few times. The gene calls are TRBV2 and TRBJ1-5, with a possible D match to TRBD1 (5 bases). Germline-derived CDR1 and CDR2 are SNHLY and FYNNEI. The CDR3 spans 13 residues. Trimming pared 7 bases from V and 5 bases from J, leaving 12 bases between. DNA of the CDR3: TGTGCCAGCAAGGCAGGGCTGGATCAGCCCCAGCATTTT. This sequence encodes CASKAGLDQPQHF.

The sample holds a few counts of this clone. The gene calls are TRBV6-1 and TRBJ2-7; TRBD2 matches 11 bases. The CDR3 runs 15 residues. Germline values: CDR1 MNHNS, CDR2 SASEGT. V trimming: 4 bases; J trimming: 2 bases; junction bases outside the gene matches: 4. The CDR3 bases are TGTGCCAGCAGTGTAGCGGGAGGGCCCCCCTACGAGCAGTACTTC. Translating it yields CASSVAGGPPYEQYF.

J is TRBJ1-5 and V is TRBV6-6; TRBD1 is a possible D gene (6 bases). Germline V gene sequence: CDR1 MNHNY, CDR2 SVGAGI (reference sequence). With 2 bases removed from V and 4 bases from J, the gap between germline ends came to 9 bases. This CDR3 is built from 14 residues. The CDR3 loop is CASSYPGQNQPQHF. The CDR3 bases are TGTGCCAGCAGTTACCCGGGACAAAATCAGCCCCAGCATTTT.

The chain combines TRBV3-1 (or the pseudogene TRBV3-2) with TRBJ1-2; a possible D gene is TRBD1 (6 bases). The CDR3 covers 14 residues. The germline V gene has CDR1 LGHDT and CDR2 YNNKEL (reference sequence). V lost 4 bases and J 4 bases, leaving 13 bases between the germline ends. CDR3 sequence reads: CASSREGEAYGYTF. CDR3 sequence (DNA): TGTGCCAGCAGCCGCGAGGGGGAGGCCTATGGCTACACCTTC.

The chain is built from TRBV7-9 and TRBJ2-1; 9 nucleotides agree with TRBD2. The germline gives CDR1 SEHNR, CDR2 FQNEAQ (reference sequence). This CDR3 comprises 15 residues. V lost 5 bases and J lost 3; bases outside the gene matches: 5. CDR3: CASSHRLADYNEQFF. CDR3 coding DNA: TGTGCCAGCAGCCACCGACTAGCGGACTACAATGAGCAGTTCTTC.

CDR3 sequence: CASSPPDACEDSPLHF. The CDR3 nucleotides are TGTGCCAGCAGCCCACCAGACGCTTGTGAGGATTCACCCCTCCACTTT. The chain has TRBV12-1 and TRBJ1-6. TRBV12-1 represents a pseudogene. CDR3 length: 16 residues.

This sequence joins TRBV5-1 and TRBJ2-7, with D uncertain. There are 15 residues in the CDR3. The ends were cut back, 4 bases at V and 3 bases at J, with 17 bases in the middle. Germline V gene data show CDR1 as SGHRS and CDR2 as YFSETQ. The CDR3 DNA reads as TGCGCCAGCAGCCCATTTGTGTTGGGGAACTACGAGCAGTACTTC. This encodes CASSPFVLGNYEQYF. The whole variable domain, remainder taken from reference TRBV5-1 and TRBJ2-7, is KAGVTQTPRYLIKTRGQQVTLSCSPISGHRSVSWYQQTPGQGLQFLFEYFSETQRNKGNFPGRFSGRQFSNSRSEMNVSTLELGDSALYLCASSPFVLGNYEQYFGPGTRLTVT.

The chain joins TRBV10-3 to TRBJ1-5; D not certain. The germline gives CDR1 ENHRY, CDR2 SYGVKD. The CDR3 contains 14 residues. V was shortened by 2 bases and J by 2 bases, with 7 bases between the two germline ends. The CDR3 region has the DNA TGTGCCATCAGTGAGCAGCGGGGCAATCAGCCCCAGCATTTT. Its protein is CAISEQRGNQPQHF.

The V call is TRBV29-1, the J call TRBJ2-7; D unclear. From germline, CDR1 is SQVTM and CDR2 ANQGSEA. The CDR3 loop spans 12 amino acids. V lost 4 bases to trimming and J lost 2 bases, with 9 bases between them. CDR3 in amino acids: CSVGRATYEQYF. The CDR3 DNA follows: TGCAGCGTTGGGCGAGCCACCTACGAGCAGTACTTC.

V is TRBV3-1 (or the pseudogene TRBV3-2) and J is TRBJ1-3; D remains unclear. CDR3 length equals 13 residues. Germline CDR1 and CDR2: LGHDT and YNNKEL (reference sequence). Trimming took off 5 bases at V and 5 bases at J, with 10 bases between the two ends. The CDR3 reads CASSGDTRNTIYF. DNA of the CDR3: TGTGCCAGCAGCGGCGATACTCGAAACACCATATATTTT.